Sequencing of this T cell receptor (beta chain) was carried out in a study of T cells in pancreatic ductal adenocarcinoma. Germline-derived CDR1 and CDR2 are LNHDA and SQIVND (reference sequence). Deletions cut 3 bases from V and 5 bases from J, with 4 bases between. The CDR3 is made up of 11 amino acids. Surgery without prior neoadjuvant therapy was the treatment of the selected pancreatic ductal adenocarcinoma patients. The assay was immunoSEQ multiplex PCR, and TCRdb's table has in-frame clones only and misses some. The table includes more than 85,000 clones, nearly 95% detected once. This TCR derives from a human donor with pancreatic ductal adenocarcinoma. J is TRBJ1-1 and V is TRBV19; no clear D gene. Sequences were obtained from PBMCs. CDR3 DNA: TGTGCCAGTAGTATCGGTACTGAAGCTTTCTTT. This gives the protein CASSIGTEAFF.